This T cell receptor (beta chain) originates from a study of blood T cells in healthy people across ages. At the level of the study: Every two T cells gave about one barcoded beta molecule via template switching.

The CDR3 totals 13 residues. Germline V lookup: CDR1 ENHRY, CDR2 SYGVKD. Losses at the gene ends were 9 bases for V and 6 bases for J; bases not matched to a gene: 9. It was with a sample-barcoded 5' primer and a J-beta primer mix that a second PCR of roughly 7 to 12 cycles was run. TCRdb re-analysed the 5' RACE reads in MiXCR, keeping a single row per CDR3 protein. The table records roughly 800,000 distinct CDR3 sequences, about 62% of them present only once. This clonotype was detected a few times. V usage is TRBV10-3 and J usage is TRBJ2-7; 9 positions match TRBD1. Sample: blood. The TCR sequence derives from a man aged 25-40 years in good health. CDR3 DNA sequence: TGTGCCATTGCCGGGGGACAGGGCCTCGAGCAGTACTTC. It translates to CAIAGGQGLEQYF.